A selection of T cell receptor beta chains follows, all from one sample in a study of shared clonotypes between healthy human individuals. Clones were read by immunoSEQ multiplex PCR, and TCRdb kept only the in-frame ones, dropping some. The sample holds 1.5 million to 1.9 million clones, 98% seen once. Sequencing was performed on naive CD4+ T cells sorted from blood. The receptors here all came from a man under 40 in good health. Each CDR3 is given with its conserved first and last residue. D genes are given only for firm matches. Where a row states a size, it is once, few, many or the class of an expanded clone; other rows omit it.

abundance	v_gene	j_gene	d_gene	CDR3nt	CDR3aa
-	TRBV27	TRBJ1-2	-	TGTGCCAGCAGTTTCCGAACTGGACAGTTCTATGGCTACACCTTC	CASSFRTGQFYGYTF
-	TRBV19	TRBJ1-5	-	TGTGCCAGTAGTACTATTTGGTCAGCCCTGAATCAGCCCCAGCATTTT	CASSTIWSALNQPQHF
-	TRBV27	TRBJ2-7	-	TGTGCCAGCAGGCCTCCCGCCTCATACGAGCAGTACTTC	CASRPPASYEQYF
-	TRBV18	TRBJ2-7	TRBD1	TGTGCCAGCTCACCACTTACAGGACAGGGTGGCTACGAGCAGTACTTC	CASSPLTGQGGYEQYF
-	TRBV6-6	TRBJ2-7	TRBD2	TGTGCCAGCAGTTACGGACTAGCGGGAGACCACGAGCAGTACTTC	CASSYGLAGDHEQYF
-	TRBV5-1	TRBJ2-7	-	TGCGCCAGCAGCTCCGGGGGCAGTAACTACGAGCAGTACTTC	CASSSGGSNYEQYF
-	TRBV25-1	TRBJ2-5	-	TGTGCCAGCATTGGCCCCAGGGAAGGAGAGGAGACCCAGTACTTC	CASIGPREGEETQYF
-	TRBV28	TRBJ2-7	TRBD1	TGTGCCAGCAGTTTACGGGCGTGGGGACAGGGGTCCCACGAGCAGTACTTC	CASSLRAWGQGSHEQYF
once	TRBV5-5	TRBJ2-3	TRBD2	TGTGCCAGCAGCCTACTAGCGGGTCTTAGCACAGATACGCAGTATTTT	CASSLLAGLSTDTQYF
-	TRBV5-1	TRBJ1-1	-	TGCGCCAGCAGGGATTCCTTGAACACTGAAGCTTTCTTT	CASRDSLNTEAFF
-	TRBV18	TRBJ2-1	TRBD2	TGTGCCAGCCAAACCGGGAGGAGGAATGAGCAGTTCTTC	CASQTGRRNEQFF
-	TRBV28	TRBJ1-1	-	TGTGCCAGCAGTTCCTTAAGAACTGAAGCTTTCTTT	CASSSLRTEAFF
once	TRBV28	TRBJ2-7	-	TGTGCCAGCAGTCCGACTAGACACAGCTCCTACGAGCAGTACTTC	CASSPTRHSSYEQYF
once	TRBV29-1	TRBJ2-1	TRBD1	TGCAGCGTTGGGCCGAGACTTGACAGGGTGATAGACAATGAGCAGTTCTTC	CSVGPRLDRVIDNEQFF
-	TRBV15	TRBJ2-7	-	TGTGCCACCAGCACCAAAATTTCCTACGAGCAGTACTTC	CATSTKISYEQYF
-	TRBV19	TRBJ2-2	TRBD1	TGTGCCAGTAGTGACAGGGGCACCGGGGAGCTGTTTTTT	CASSDRGTGELFF
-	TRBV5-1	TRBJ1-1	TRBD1	TGCGCCAGCAGCAAAACGTTGGGACAGGCCAACACTGAAGCTTTCTTT	CASSKTLGQANTEAFF
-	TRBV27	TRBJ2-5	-	TGTGCCAGCGGGGAGAACTGGGATAGGGTCGAGACCCAGTACTTC	CASGENWDRVETQYF
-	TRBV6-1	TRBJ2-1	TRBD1	TGTGCCAGCAGCCCGATGGGACAGAGTTACAATGAGCAGTTCTTC	CASSPMGQSYNEQFF
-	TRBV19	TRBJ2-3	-	TGTGCCAGTCAATCCCCTCTAGCGAGCACAGATACGCAGTATTTT	CASQSPLASTDTQYF
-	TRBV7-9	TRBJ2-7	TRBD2	TGTGCCAGCAGCCCGACTAGCGACACCTACGAGCAGTACTTC	CASSPTSDTYEQYF
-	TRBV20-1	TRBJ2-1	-	TGCAGTGCTAGATGGGGGTTTGAGCAGTTCTTC	CSARWGFEQFF
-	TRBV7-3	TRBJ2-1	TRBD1	TGTGCCAGCAGCTTATGGGCACAGGGGGCCGGCGAGCAGTTCTTC	CASSLWAQGAGEQFF
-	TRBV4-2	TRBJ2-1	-	TGTGCCAGCAGCCAAGAACTTGGGGGGAGCTCCTACAATGAGCAGTTCTTC	CASSQELGGSSYNEQFF
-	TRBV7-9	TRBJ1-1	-	TGTGCCAGCAGCCCGCTCTCGGCTGGGACTGAAGCTTTCTTT	CASSPLSAGTEAFF
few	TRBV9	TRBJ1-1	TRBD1	TGTGCCAGCAGCGTAGGGGACAGGTCCACTGAAGCTTTCTTT	CASSVGDRSTEAFF
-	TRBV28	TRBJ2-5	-	TGTGCCAGCATACGCGAAGAGACCCAGTACTTC	CASIREETQYF
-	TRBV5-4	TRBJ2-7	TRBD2	TGTGCCAGCAGCTCACATACTAGCGTTCGCGACGAGCAGTACTTC	CASSSHTSVRDEQYF
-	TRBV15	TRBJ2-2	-	TGTGCCACCAGCAGAGACAGGGGAGGAACCGGGGAGCTGTTTTTT	CATSRDRGGTGELFF
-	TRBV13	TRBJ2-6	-	TGTGCCAGCAGCCCTAAGCCTGGGGCCAACGTCCTGACTTTC	CASSPKPGANVLTF
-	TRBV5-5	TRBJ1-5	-	TGTGCCAGCAGCTTGGCCGTGGGGGATAAAACGAGTCAGCCCCAGCATTTT	CASSLAVGDKTSQPQHF
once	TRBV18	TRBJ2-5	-	TGTGCCAGCTCACCTAAAGGACAGAAAGAGACCCAGTACTTC	CASSPKGQKETQYF
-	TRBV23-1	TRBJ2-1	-	TGCGCCAGCAGTCAACCTGATGGTTACAATGAGCAGTTCTTC	CASSQPDGYNEQFF
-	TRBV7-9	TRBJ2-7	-	TGTGCCAGCAGCTTAAACGACGCCGGGGAAGGCTACGAGCAGTACTTC	CASSLNDAGEGYEQYF
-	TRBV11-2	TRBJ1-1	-	TGTGCCAGCAGCCCCACCCCAGCGGGGATATTCGACACTGAAGCTTTCTTT	CASSPTPAGIFDTEAFF
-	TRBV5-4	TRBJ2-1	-	TGTGCCAGCAGCCCTAACTTACCATTAATTCAGTTCTTC	CASSPNLPLIQFF
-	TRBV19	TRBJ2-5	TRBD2	TGTGCCAGTAGTTATGCGGGAGCAGAGACCCAGTACTTC	CASSYAGAETQYF
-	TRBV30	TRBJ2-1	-	TGTGCCCTAAATGAGCAGTTCTTC	CALNEQFF
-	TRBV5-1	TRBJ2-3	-	TGCGCCAGCAGCTATCTTATCTCGGGAGTCGGAACAGATACGCAGTATTTT	CASSYLISGVGTDTQYF
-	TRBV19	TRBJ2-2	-	TGTGCCAGTAGAGAGGAGGGGCGAGGTGGCACCGGGGAGCTGTTTTTT	CASREEGRGGTGELFF
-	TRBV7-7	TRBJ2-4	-	TGTGCCAGCAGCTTAGCGCCGGGAAGATTCCTAGCCAAAAACATTCAGTACTTC	CASSLAPGRFLAKNIQYF
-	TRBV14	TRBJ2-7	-	TGTGCCAGCAGTCAAGGCTACGAGCAGTACTTC	CASSQGYEQYF
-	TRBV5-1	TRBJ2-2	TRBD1	TGCGCCAGCAGACAGGGGGCGCAGAACACCGGGGAGCTGTTTTTT	CASRQGAQNTGELFF
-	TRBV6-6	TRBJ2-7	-	TGTGCCAGCAGTTACATAGTTCGAGATTCCTACGAGCAGTACTTC	CASSYIVRDSYEQYF
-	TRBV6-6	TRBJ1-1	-	TGTGCCAGCAGGAGGACGGACCGGACTGAAGCTTTCTTT	CASRRTDRTEAFF
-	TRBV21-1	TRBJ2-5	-	TGTGCCAGCAGCAAAGGTCAACTAGAAAAAGAGACCCAGTACTTC	CASSKGQLEKETQYF